One sample yielded the 15 T cell receptor beta chains listed below, sequenced in a study of T cell responses to AZD1222 COVID-19 vaccine. Profiling relied on immunoSEQ multiplex PCR, and the TCRdb table lists in-frame clones only, not all of them. The table has approximately 200,000 clones, 94% seen once; the top ten hold roughly a tenth. This specimen consisted of peripheral blood, obtained on day 0 of AZD1222 vaccination. Receptors originate from an adult in good health.

The V call is TRBV6-4, the J call TRBJ1-2, with 11 bases that match TRBD1. CDR3 size: 15 residues. The germline CDR1 and CDR2 sequences are MRHNA and SNTAGT. Trimming removed 7 bases from V and 1 base from J; junction bases left unmatched: 5. In DNA, the CDR3 is TGTGCCAGCACCGCGGGGACAGGGGGTAACTATGGCTACACCTTC. Protein: CASTAGTGGNYGYTF.

The rearrangement joins TRBV4-3 to TRBJ1-4, with D possibly being TRBD1 (6 bases). Between the trimmed V and J ends, which lost 0 bases and 4 bases, there was a span of 21 bases. Germline loops: CDR1 LGHNA, CDR2 YSLEER. This CDR3 comprises 19 residues. CDR3 residues: CASSQDGAGGAGNNEKLFF. CDR3 bases: TGCGCCAGCAGCCAAGATGGGGCTGGGGGCGCGGGGAATAATGAAAAACTGTTTTTT.

The chain employs TRBV19 and TRBJ1-5; 8 bases agree with TRBD1. Germline V lookup: CDR1 LNHDA, CDR2 SQIVND (reference sequence). This CDR3 comprises 14 residues. The V gene end was trimmed by 6 bases and the J gene end by 4 bases; junction bases not matched to a gene: 5. The CDR3 region has the DNA TGTGCCAGTAGCACGACAGGGGATAATCAGCCCCAGCATTTT. Translating it yields CASSTTGDNQPQHF.

The rearrangement links TRBV28 to TRBJ1-3; TRBD1 might be the D (6 bases). Germline V gene lookup returns CDR1 MDHEN and CDR2 SYDVKM. V was cut by 5 bases and J by 0 bases, with 14 bases left in between. The CDR3 is 16 amino acids. The CDR3 DNA follows: TGTGCCAGCAGTCCCGCCGGACAGACCTCTGGAAACACCATATATTTT. This encodes CASSPAGQTSGNTIYF. Based on the CDR3 plus reference TRBV28 and TRBJ1-3, the full variable domain is DVKVTQSSRYLVKRTGEKVFLECVQDMDHENMFWYRQDPGLGLRLIYFSYDVKMKEKGDIPEGYSVSREKKERFSLILESASTNQTSMYLCASSPAGQTSGNTIYFGEGSWLTVV.

The chain couples TRBV20-1 to TRBJ1-3, with D possibly being TRBD1 (5 bases). Per the germline V gene, CDR1 is DFQATT and CDR2 is SNEGSKA (reference sequence). Trimming shortened V by 3 bases and J by 4 bases, and 10 bases separated the two germline ends. CDR3 length equals 13 residues. The CDR3 here is CSASRQGGNTIYF. In DNA, the CDR3 is TGCAGTGCTAGTCGGCAGGGAGGAAACACCATATATTTT.

This rearrangement joins TRBV7-2 to TRBJ2-1, with D hard to call. In germline, CDR1 is SGHTA, CDR2 FQGNSA. CDR3 length: 13 residues. V lost 5 bases to trimming and J lost 8 bases, with 13 bases between them. CDR3 DNA sequence: TGTGCCAGCAGCCTTATTAGCAGGTATGAGCAGTTCTTC. Protein product: CASSLISRYEQFF.

The CDR3 DNA reads TGTGCCAGCAGCGAAACACTGTACCAAGAGACCCAGTACTTC. Translated, it gives CASSETLYQETQYF. The rearrangement links TRBV9 to TRBJ2-5, with no clear D. V lost 3 bases, J lost 0 bases, and 9 bases lay in between. The germline CDR1 and CDR2 sequences are SGDLS and YYNGEE. CDR3 size: 14 residues. The variable domain in full, completed from reference TRBV9 and TRBJ2-5, reads DSGVTQTPKHLITATGQRVTLRCSPRSGDLSVYWYQQSLDQGLQFLIQYYNGEERAKGNILERFSAQQFPDLHSELNLSSLELGDSALYFCASSETLYQETQYFGPGTRLLVL.

The V gene is TRBV9, the J gene TRBJ2-1, with D unresolved. CDR1 and CDR2 (germline): SGDLS, YYNGEE. This CDR3 is built from 16 residues. V lost 1 base and J 1 base, leaving 12 bases between the germline ends. The CDR3 nucleotides read TGTGCCAGCAGCGTACTGGCGGACCTTTCCTACAATGAGCAGTTCTTC. Protein: CASSVLADLSYNEQFF.

The chain is built from TRBV25-1 and TRBJ2-1; the match to TRBD2 covers 10 bases. V shed 1 base and J 8 bases; nucleotides not matched to a gene: 5. Per the germline V gene, CDR1 is MGHDK and CDR2 is SYGVNS. The CDR3 is 15 amino acids. The CDR3 spells CASSELLAGRDEQFF. CDR3 coding DNA: TGTGCCAGCAGTGAATTACTAGCGGGGCGGGATGAGCAGTTCTTC.

This clone is a singleton in its sample. The CDR3 nucleotides read TGTGCCAGTACAGGGAAAGAGACCCAGTACTTC. This translates into CASTGKETQYF. The chain employs TRBV28 and TRBJ2-5; D perhaps matches TRBD1 (6 bases). The germline gives CDR1 MDHEN, CDR2 SYDVKM. This CDR3 has 11 residues. With 9 bases removed from V and 3 bases from J, the gap between germline ends came to 8 bases.

The chain links TRBV2 to TRBJ2-7; D is perhaps TRBD1 (6 bases). Germline lookup yields CDR1 SNHLY and CDR2 FYNNEI. Trimming shortened V by 6 bases and J by 4 bases, and 13 bases separated the two germline ends. This CDR3 has 13 residues. CDR3 nucleotide sequence: TGTGCCAGCAGAGGGGACATTCTATACGAGCAGTACTTC. This sequence encodes CASRGDILYEQYF.

The chain combines TRBV7-9 with TRBJ2-1; 8 positions agree with TRBD2. Unmatched junction bases numbered 7, after V lost 3 bases and J lost 6 bases. This CDR3 has 15 residues. Germline V gene lookup returns CDR1 SEHNR and CDR2 FQNEAQ (reference sequence). The CDR3 DNA sequence: TGTGCCAGCAGCTTTTCAGCGGGAGTTCCCAATGAGCAGTTCTTC. Protein sequence: CASSFSAGVPNEQFF.

The chain has TRBV9 and TRBJ2-7, with D perhaps matching TRBD2 (5 bases). Per germline, CDR1 SGDLS and CDR2 YYNGEE. This CDR3 contains 14 residues. Between the trimmed V and J ends, which lost 4 bases and 7 bases, there was a span of 18 bases. The CDR3 DNA reads TGTGCCAGCAGCCCGGACTGGACTGGTGGGGAGCAGTACTTC. This gives the protein CASSPDWTGGEQYF.

This chain links TRBV21-1 with TRBJ2-5. TRBV21-1 is assigned pseudogene status. The CDR3 is 15 residues long. CDR3 sequence (DNA): TGTGCCAGGATTCTACCCGGGACGTTTGGTGAGACCCAGTACTTC. Amino acid sequence: CARILPGTFGETQYF.

J is TRBJ2-5 and V is TRBV27; no firm D call. This CDR3 is 15 amino acids long. V was trimmed by 3 bases and J by 4 bases, leaving 15 bases between them. CDR1 MNHEY and CDR2 SMNVEV come from the germline V gene (reference sequence). Written as DNA, the CDR3 is TGTGCCAGCAGTTTTTTCCCCGGATACAGAGAGACCCAGTACTTC. Encoded protein: CASSFFPGYRETQYF.